This T cell receptor beta chain was observed in a study of blood T cell repertoires in COVID-19. Study-level background: Italy, Spain and the United States were the sources of the convalescent and acute COVID-19 samples.

V dropped 4 bases and J dropped 5 bases, with 11 bases sitting between them. The CDR3 extends over 13 amino acids. Germline loops: CDR1 SNHLY, CDR2 FYNNEI. TCRdb's copy holds only in-frame clones and misses some; the assay was immunoSEQ multiplex PCR. The sample consists of tens of thousands of clones, 70% to 90% of them appearing once. A few counts support this clone. The sequenced sample consisted of peripheral blood. The clonotype comes from a man aged 50 to 60 with active COVID-19. The J gene is TRBJ2-5, the V gene TRBV2, with a tentative D call TRBD1 (6 bases). CDR3 sequence: CASSVLQGETQYF. Written as DNA, the CDR3 is TGTGCCAGCAGTGTACTACAGGGTGAGACCCAGTACTTC.